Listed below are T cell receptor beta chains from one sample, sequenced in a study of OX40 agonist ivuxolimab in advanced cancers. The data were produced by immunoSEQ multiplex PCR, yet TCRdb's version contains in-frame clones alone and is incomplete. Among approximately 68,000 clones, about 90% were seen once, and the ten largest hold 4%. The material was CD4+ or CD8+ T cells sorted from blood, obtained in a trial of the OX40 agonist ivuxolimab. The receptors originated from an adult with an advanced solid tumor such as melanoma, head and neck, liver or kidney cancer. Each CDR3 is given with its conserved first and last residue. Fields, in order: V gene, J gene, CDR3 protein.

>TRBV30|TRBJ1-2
CAWSQDRVGGYTF
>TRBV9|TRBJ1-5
CASSARRESQPQHF
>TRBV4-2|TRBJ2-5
CASSPGGPQETQYF
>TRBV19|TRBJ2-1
CASSQRGTSGIREQFF
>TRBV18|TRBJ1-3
CASSGTTGNTIYF
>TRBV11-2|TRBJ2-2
CASSVADTGELFF
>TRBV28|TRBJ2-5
CASSLQETQYF
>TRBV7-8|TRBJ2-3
CASSSTGLAGEPDTQYF
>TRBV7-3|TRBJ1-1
CASQRGPGQLNTEAFF
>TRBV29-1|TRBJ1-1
CSVVWGQNEAFF
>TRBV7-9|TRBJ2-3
CASSATRGLSTDTQYF
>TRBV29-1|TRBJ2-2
CSVPRGLGTGELFF
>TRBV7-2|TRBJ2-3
CASGRGGEIDTQYF
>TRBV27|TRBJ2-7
CASSLKPAAYEQYF
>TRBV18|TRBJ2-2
CASSLLRINTGELFF
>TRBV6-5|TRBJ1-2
CASRMGQGEGYTF
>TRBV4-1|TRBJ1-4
CASSPGAEVGEKLFF
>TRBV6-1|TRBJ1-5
CASSEVPGENQPQHF
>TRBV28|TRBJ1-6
CASREKQGGLGSPLHF
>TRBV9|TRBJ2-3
CASSGSGTNTDTQYF
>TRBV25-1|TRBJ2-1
CASRPRNNEQFF
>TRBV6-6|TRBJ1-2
CASSYSGQGDYGYTF
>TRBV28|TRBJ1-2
CASSLGSRGTGNYGYTF
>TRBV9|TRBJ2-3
CASSTQGAGTGSTDTQYF
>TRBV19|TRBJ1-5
CASSIGKAEQPQHF
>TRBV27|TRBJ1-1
CASRSGQGAPRTEAFF
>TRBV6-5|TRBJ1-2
CASSYGGGKYGYTF
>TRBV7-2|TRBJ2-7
CASSSNRAPYEQYF
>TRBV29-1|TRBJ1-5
CSVVEQGSNQPQHF
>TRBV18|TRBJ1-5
CASSPQRDPNQPQHF
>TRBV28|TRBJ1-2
CASTKAQGGGYTF
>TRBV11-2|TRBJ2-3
CASTPGGLAGDTQYF
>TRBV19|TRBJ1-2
CASGSVITYYGYTF
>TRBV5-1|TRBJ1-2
CASSFRGDSRDHGYTF
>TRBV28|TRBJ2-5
CASSLPWDRHQETQYF
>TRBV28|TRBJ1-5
CASKTPGNQPQHF
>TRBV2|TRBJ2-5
CASRGDSQTETQYF
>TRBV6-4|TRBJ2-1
CASSEVSLAAYNEQFF
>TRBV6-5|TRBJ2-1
CASSYSSGTGNEQFF
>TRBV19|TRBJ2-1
CASRATGGYEQFF